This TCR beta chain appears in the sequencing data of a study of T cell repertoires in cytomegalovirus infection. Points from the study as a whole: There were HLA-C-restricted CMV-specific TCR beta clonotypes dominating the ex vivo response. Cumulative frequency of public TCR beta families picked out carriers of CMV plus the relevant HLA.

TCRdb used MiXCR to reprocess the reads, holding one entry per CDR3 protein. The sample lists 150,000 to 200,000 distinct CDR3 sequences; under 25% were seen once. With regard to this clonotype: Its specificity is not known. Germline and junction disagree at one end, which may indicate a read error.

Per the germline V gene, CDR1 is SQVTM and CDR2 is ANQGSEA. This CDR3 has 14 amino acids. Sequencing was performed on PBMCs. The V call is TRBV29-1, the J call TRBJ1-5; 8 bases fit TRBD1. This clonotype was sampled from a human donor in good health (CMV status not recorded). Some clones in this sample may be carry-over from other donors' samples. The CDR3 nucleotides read TGCAGAGTTGAAGATGGGACAGGTCATCAGCCCCAGCATTTT. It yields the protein CRVEDGTGHQPQHF.